This TCR beta chain came from a study of T cell repertoires in cytomegalovirus infection. Looking at the study overall: Recently identified HLA-C-restricted CMV epitopes were used, and well-studied HLA-B-restricted CMV epitopes were used as well. Public signatures in TCR beta pointed to CMV infection and matching HLA type.

The CDR3 has 16 amino acids. Germline-derived CDR1 and CDR2 are MNHEY and SMNVEV (reference sequence). After removal of 6 bases from V and 3 bases from J, the junction contained 10 bases not matched to a gene. In its sample, this clonotype was seen a few times. The antigen is undetermined. Each CDR3 protein is one row after TCRdb ran MiXCR on the reads. The data contain fewer than 950,000 distinct CDR3 sequences, roughly 33% of them singletons. General observations from the study: Clonotype analysis showed dominance of the ex vivo response by HLA-C-restricted CMV-specific TCR beta clonotypes. CMV carriers with the relevant HLA were identified by cumulative public TCR beta family frequency.

This sequence originates from a human donor in good health (CMV status not recorded). Some clones in this sample may be carry-over from other donors' samples. Material: cultured CD8+ T cells from PBMCs, obtained from culture after CMV antigen stimulation. The chain is built from TRBV27 and TRBJ1-5, with 8 positions matching TRBD1. CDR3 DNA sequence: TGTGCCAGCAGAAAGGCCCCGGGACAGGTCAATCAGCCCCAGCATTTT. It specifies CASRKAPGQVNQPQHF.